This TCR beta chain was identified in a study of T cell responses to AZD1222 COVID-19 vaccine. The study's findings and limits: Donors in the cohort were predominantly white British and more often female, and clonal diversity was possibly underestimated. Distributed over spike, vaccine-associated CD4 TCRs predominated at 160-218 and 743-854. At baseline, just 6 or 7 AZD1222 recipients tested seropositive.

Sequencing used immunoSEQ multiplex PCR; TCRdb keeps in-frame clones, though not all of them. The sample contains tens of thousands of clones, over 75% of which appear only once. Germline values: CDR1 SGHDT, CDR2 YYEEEE. There are 13 residues in the CDR3. Trimming left V 1 base short and J 0 bases short, with 4 bases between. A word on this clone: The antigen is undetermined.

The V gene is TRBV5-6, the J gene TRBJ1-1; D remains ambiguous. The TCR originated in an adult in good health. The sequenced sample was peripheral blood, obtained on day 0 of MenACWY control vaccination. For the CDR3, the DNA is TGTGCCAGCAGCTTGTCGGTGAACACTGAAGCTTTCTTT. Residues: CASSLSVNTEAFF.